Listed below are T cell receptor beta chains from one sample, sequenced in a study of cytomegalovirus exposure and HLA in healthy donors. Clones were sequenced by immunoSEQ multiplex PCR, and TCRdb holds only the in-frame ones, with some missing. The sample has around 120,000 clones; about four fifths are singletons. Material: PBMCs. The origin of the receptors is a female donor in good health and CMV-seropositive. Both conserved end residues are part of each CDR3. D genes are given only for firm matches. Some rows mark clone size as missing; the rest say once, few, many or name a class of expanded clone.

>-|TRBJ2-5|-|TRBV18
CASSLDRQETQYF
TGTGCCAGCTCCCTCGACAGGCAAGAGACCCAGTACTTC
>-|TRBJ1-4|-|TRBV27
CASSLGQTTNEKLFF
TGTGCCAGCAGTTTAGGACAGACAACTAATGAAAAACTGTTTTTT
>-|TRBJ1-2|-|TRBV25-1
CASSDRGYGYTF
TGTGCCAGCAGTGATCGAGGCTATGGCTACACCTTC
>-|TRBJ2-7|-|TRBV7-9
CASSLYGQGQYEQYF
TGTGCCAGCAGCTTATATGGGCAGGGTCAGTACGAGCAGTACTTC
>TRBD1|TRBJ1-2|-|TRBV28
CASRQQGEGYTF
TGTGCCAGCAGACAACAGGGGGAAGGCTACACCTTC
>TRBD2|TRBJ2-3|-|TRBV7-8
CASSLLEAGGYTQYF
TGTGCCAGCAGCTTATTGGAAGCGGGGGGGTATACGCAGTATTTT
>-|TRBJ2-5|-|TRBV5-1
CASSLAPGYGETQYF
TGCGCCAGCAGCTTGGCCCCAGGGTATGGAGAGACCCAGTACTTC
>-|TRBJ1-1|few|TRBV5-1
CASSLDLNTEAFF
TGCGCCAGCAGCTTGGATCTTAACACTGAAGCTTTCTTT
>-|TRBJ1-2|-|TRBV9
CASSPGQNYGYTF
TGTGCCAGCAGCCCCGGACAGAACTATGGCTACACCTTC
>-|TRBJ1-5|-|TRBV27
CASLPWQGGQPQHF
TGTGCCAGCCTCCCCTGGCAGGGCGGACAGCCCCAGCATTTT
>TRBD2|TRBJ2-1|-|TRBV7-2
CASSWTSGYYNEQFF
TGTGCCAGCAGTTGGACTAGCGGGTACTACAATGAGCAGTTCTTC
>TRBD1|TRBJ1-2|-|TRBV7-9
CSSSAQGDGYTF
TGTTCCAGCAGCGCACAGGGGGATGGCTACACCTTC
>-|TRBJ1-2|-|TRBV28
CASSLDFNYGYTF
TGTGCCAGCAGTTTAGACTTTAACTATGGCTACACCTTC
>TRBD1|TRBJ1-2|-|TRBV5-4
CASSLAQGGIYGYTF
TGTGCCAGCAGCTTGGCACAGGGGGGGATCTATGGCTACACCTTC
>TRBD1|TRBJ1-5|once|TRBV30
CAWSVTGGRQPQHF
TGTGCCTGGAGTGTGACAGGGGGCCGCCAGCCCCAGCATTTT
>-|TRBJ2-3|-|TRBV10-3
CAISDRVGGTDTQYF
TGTGCCATCAGTGACCGGGTAGGGGGCACAGATACGCAGTATTTT
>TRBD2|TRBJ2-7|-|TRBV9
CASSVASGTSYEQYF
TGTGCCAGCAGCGTAGCTAGCGGGACCTCCTACGAGCAGTACTTC
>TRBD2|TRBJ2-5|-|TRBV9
CASSFSGGAGETQYF
TGTGCCAGCAGCTTTAGCGGGGGGGCCGGGGAGACCCAGTACTTC
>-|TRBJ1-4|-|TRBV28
CASSLRGRDEKLFF
TGTGCCAGCAGTTTAAGGGGCCGAGATGAAAAACTGTTTTTT
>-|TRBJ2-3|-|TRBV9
CASSDQFTDTQYF
TGTGCCAGCAGCGATCAATTCACAGATACGCAGTATTTT
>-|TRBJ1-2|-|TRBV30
CAWSRPGVAYGYTF
TGTGCCTGGAGTCGCCCCGGGGTCGCCTATGGCTACACCTTC
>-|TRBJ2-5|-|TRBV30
CAWSVWGSQETQYF
TGTGCCTGGAGTGTATGGGGCAGCCAAGAGACCCAGTACTTC
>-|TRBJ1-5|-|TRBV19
CASSIEGVGQPQHF
TGTGCCAGTAGTATAGAGGGAGTAGGTCAGCCCCAGCATTTT
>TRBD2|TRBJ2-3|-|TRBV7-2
CAGSLGLAGGADTQYF
TGTGCCGGCAGCTTAGGGCTAGCGGGGGGGGCAGATACGCAGTATTTT
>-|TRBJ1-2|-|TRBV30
CAWSASTVSYGYTF
TGTGCCTGGAGTGCCTCGACAGTGTCATATGGCTACACCTTC